This entry lists 14 T cell receptor beta chains sequenced from one sample in a study of shared clonotypes between healthy human individuals. Assay: immunoSEQ multiplex PCR; the TCRdb copy retains only in-frame clones and omits some. The sample yields about 2 million clones, 85% to 95% seen once. The sequencing input was naive CD4+ T cells sorted from blood. Subset reported: CD45RA+ positively selected. The receptors come from a young man in good health.

V is TRBV5-1 and J is TRBJ1-6; 7 positions agree with TRBD1. Germline values: CDR1 SGHRS, CDR2 YFSETQ. V was clipped by 3 bases and J by 5 bases; unmatched bases: 8. This CDR3 has 16 amino acids. The DNA of the CDR3 is TGCGCCAGCAGCTCTCCCGAGCAGGGGGATAATTCACCCCTCCACTTT. Protein sequence: CASSSPEQGDNSPLHF.

Worth noting for this clone: This CDR3 is also generated by other DNA sequences in the sample. The rearrangement uses TRBV5-1 and TRBJ2-1; D is unclear. The V gene lost 2 bases and the J gene lost 7 bases, with 4 bases spanning the gap. The CDR3 loop spans 11 amino acids. The germline CDR1 and CDR2 sequences are SGHRS and YFSETQ. The CDR3 region has the DNA TGCGCCAGCAGCTTTGGAAATGAGCAGTTCTTC. Translating gives CASSFGNEQFF.

The rearrangement joins TRBV19 to TRBJ1-5; TRBD1 agrees at 8 bases. CDR1 and CDR2 (germline): LNHDA, SQIVND (reference sequence). J was trimmed by 3 bases and V by 1 base; bases with no gene match: 5. The CDR3 length is 16 residues. CDR3 coding DNA: TGTGCCAGTAGTATAGGGACAGGGTTATTCAATCAGCCCCAGCATTTT. Its protein is CASSIGTGLFNQPQHF.

The chain employs TRBV25-1 and TRBJ2-5; D might be TRBD1 or TRBD2, each matching 5 bases. V lost 7 bases, J lost 5 bases, and 11 bases lay in between. CDR3 length: 12 amino acids. CDR1 and CDR2 (germline): MGHDK, SYGVNS. As DNA, the CDR3 is TGTGCCAGCACCTTCGGGGCCGAGACCCAGTACTTC. Encoded protein: CASTFGAETQYF.

Note on this clone: Other DNA sequences in this specimen translate into the identical CDR3. The chain combines TRBV7-2 with TRBJ2-3; no clear D gene. This CDR3 is 12 amino acids long. The V end was cut by 3 bases, the J end by 2 bases, with 3 bases between. The germline V gene encodes CDR1 SGHTA and CDR2 FQGNSA. The CDR3 reads CASSFVTDTQYF. CDR3 bases: TGTGCCAGCAGCTTCGTCACAGATACGCAGTATTTT.

This clone was counted once. This sample includes further DNA sequences coding for the same CDR3. This chain uses TRBV18 with TRBJ1-1; the D is unclear. The CDR3 covers 15 residues. V was trimmed by 0 bases and J by 0 bases, leaving 8 bases between them. The germline gives CDR1 KGHSH, CDR2 LQKENI. The CDR3 DNA reads TGTGCCAGCTCACCACCGTCCAGCTTGAACACTGAAGCTTTCTTT. The encoded protein is CASSPPSSLNTEAFF.

In DNA, the CDR3 is TGTGCCAGCAGTTTCCGGCGGGTGTGGGGCACAGATACGCAGTATTTT. The encoded protein is CASSFRRVWGTDTQYF. The rearrangement links TRBV5-6 to TRBJ2-3, with a tentative D call TRBD2 (5 bases). V was trimmed by 5 bases and J by 1 base, leaving 17 bases between them. Germline CDR1 SGHDT, CDR2 YYEEEE. This CDR3 contains 16 residues. Full variable domain (outside the CDR3, taken from reference TRBV5-6 and TRBJ2-3): DAGVTQSPTHLIKTRGQQVTLRCSPKSGHDTVSWYQQALGQGPQFIFQYYEEEERQRGNFPDRFSGHQFPNYSSELNVNALLLGDSALYLCASSFRRVWGTDTQYFGPGTRLTVL.

V usage is TRBV4-3 and J usage is TRBJ2-5, with 10 bases aligning to TRBD2. There are 15 residues in the CDR3. The junction had 9 bases not matched to a gene; V was cut back by 6 bases and J by 5 bases. Looked up from germline, CDR1 is LGHNA and CDR2 is YSLEER. In DNA, the CDR3 is TGCGCCAGCAGTTCTTTAGCGGGAGGAAGGGAGACCCAGTACTTC. Residues: CASSSLAGGRETQYF.

The V gene is TRBV6-5, the J gene TRBJ1-1, with D possibly being TRBD1 (5 bases). The V and J ends lost 6 bases and 1 base respectively, with 12 bases between them. The CDR3 runs to 14 residues. Germline V CDR1 and CDR2: MNHEY, SVGAGI. Here the CDR3 reads CASSRGRKNTEAFF. The CDR3 nucleotides read TGTGCCAGCAGCCGGGGACGGAAGAACACTGAAGCTTTCTTT.

The J gene is TRBJ2-7, the V gene TRBV15; possibly TRBD1 or TRBD2 for D (6 bases each). The ends were cut back, 0 bases at V and 0 bases at J, with 12 bases in the middle. From germline, CDR1 is LNHNV and CDR2 YYDKDF (reference sequence). This CDR3 region has 16 residues. CDR3 loop: CATSRDIGGPSYEQYF. The CDR3 DNA reads TGTGCCACCAGCAGAGATATAGGGGGGCCCTCCTACGAGCAGTACTTC.

The chain joins TRBV6-1 to TRBJ1-5; 7 nucleotides match TRBD1. CDR3 length: 17 residues. V trimming: 3 bases; J trimming: 3 bases; junction bases outside the gene matches: 11. From germline, CDR1 is MNHNS and CDR2 SASEGT. CDR3 coding DNA: TGTGCCAGCAGTGACATACAGGGGCGGCCTGACAATCAGCCCCAGCATTTT. Translated: CASSDIQGRPDNQPQHF.

The J gene is TRBJ1-5, the V gene TRBV7-3; D gene uncertain. The CDR3 runs to 14 residues. The V end was cut by 1 base, the J end by 4 bases, with 8 bases between. Germline V gives CDR1 SGHTA, CDR2 FQGTGA. Written as DNA, the CDR3 is TGTGCCAGCAGCTTAAAACGATGGAATCAGCCCCAGCATTTT. Translation gives CASSLKRWNQPQHF.

The chain carries TRBV7-9 and TRBJ2-3, with TRBD1 matching 10 bases. The CDR3 spans 15 residues. Trimming removed 7 bases from V and 3 bases from J; junction bases left unmatched: 7. CDR1 SEHNR and CDR2 FQNEAQ come from the germline V gene (reference sequence). The CDR3 reads CASTPGTGVTDTQYF. As DNA, the CDR3 is TGTGCCAGCACCCCTGGGACAGGGGTGACAGATACGCAGTATTTT.

The chain employs TRBV6-1 and TRBJ2-7; TRBD1 agrees at 8 bases. The CDR3 has 13 residues. The V gene's germline CDR1 is MNHNS and CDR2 SASEGT. V trimming: 7 bases; J trimming: 3 bases; junction bases outside the gene matches: 5. In DNA, the CDR3 is TGTGCCAGCAACTCTGGACAGGGCTACGAGCAGTACTTC. As protein: CASNSGQGYEQYF.